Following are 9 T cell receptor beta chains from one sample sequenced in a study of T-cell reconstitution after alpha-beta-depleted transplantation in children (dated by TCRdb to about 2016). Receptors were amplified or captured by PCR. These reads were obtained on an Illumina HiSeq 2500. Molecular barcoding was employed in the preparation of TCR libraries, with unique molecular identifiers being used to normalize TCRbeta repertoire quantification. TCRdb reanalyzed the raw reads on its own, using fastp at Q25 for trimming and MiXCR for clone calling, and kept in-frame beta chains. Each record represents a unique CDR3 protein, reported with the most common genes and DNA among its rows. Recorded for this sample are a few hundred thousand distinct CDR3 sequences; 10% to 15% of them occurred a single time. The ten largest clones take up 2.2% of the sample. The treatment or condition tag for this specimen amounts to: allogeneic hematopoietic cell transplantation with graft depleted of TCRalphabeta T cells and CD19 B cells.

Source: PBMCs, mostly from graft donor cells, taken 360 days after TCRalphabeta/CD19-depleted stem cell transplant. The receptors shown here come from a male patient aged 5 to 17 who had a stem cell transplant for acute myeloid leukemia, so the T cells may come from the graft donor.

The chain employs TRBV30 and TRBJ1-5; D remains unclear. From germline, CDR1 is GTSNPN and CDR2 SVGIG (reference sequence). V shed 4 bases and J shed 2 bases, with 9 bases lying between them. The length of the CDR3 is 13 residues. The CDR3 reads CAWTPAGNQPQHF. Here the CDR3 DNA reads TGTGCCTGGACCCCGGCAGGCAATCAGCCCCAGCATTTT.

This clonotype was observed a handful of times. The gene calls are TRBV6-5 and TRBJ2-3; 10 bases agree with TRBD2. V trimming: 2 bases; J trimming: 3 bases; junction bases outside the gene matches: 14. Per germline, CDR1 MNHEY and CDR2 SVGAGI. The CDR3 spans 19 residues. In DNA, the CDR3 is TGTGCCAGCAGTTACAGAGGACAGGGTATTAGCGGGAGGACAGATACGCAGTATTTT. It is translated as CASSYRGQGISGRTDTQYF.

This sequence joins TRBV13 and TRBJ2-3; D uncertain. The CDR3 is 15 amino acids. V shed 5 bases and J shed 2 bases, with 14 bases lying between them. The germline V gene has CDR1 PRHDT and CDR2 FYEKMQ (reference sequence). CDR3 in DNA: TGTGCCAGCAGCCCACCTCAGAGCACCACAGATACGCAGTATTTT. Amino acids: CASSPPQSTTDTQYF.

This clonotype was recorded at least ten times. For the CDR3, the DNA is TGTGCCAGCAGCCAAAGCGGGAAAGGCAATGAGCAGTTCTTC. Translating it yields CASSQSGKGNEQFF. The rearrangement joins TRBV7-2 to TRBJ2-1; 7 bases agree with TRBD2. V was clipped by 5 bases and J by 6 bases; unmatched bases: 7. This CDR3 spans 14 amino acids. In germline, CDR1 is SGHTA, CDR2 FQGNSA.

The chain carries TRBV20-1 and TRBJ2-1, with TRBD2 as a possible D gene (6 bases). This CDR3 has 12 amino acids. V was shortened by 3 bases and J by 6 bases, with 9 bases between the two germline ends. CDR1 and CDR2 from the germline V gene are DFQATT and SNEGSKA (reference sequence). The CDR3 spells CSASLGGNEQFF. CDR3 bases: TGCAGTGCTAGTCTCGGGGGCAATGAGCAGTTCTTC.

CDR3 protein: CASSYGLASREQYF. The CDR3 region has the DNA TGTGCCAGCAGCTATGGACTAGCTTCCCGCGAGCAGTACTTC. The V call is TRBV7-9, the J call TRBJ2-7, with TRBD2 matching over 8 bases. The V gene's germline CDR1 is SEHNR and CDR2 FQNEAQ (reference sequence). The ends lost 4 bases at V and 6 bases at J; junction bases unmatched: 8. This CDR3 has 14 residues.

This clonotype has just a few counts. CDR3 sequence: CASKVRRIMNTEAFF. In DNA form, the CDR3 reads TGTGCCAGCAAAGTAAGGAGAATTATGAACACTGAAGCTTTCTTT. The chain employs TRBV28 and TRBJ1-1; D unclear. CDR1 is MDHEN, CDR2 SYDVKM, per germline. The CDR3 is 15 residues long. Trimming took 7 bases from V and 0 from J, leaving 15 bases between them. Variable domain in full (rest from reference TRBV28 and TRBJ1-1): DVKVTQSSRYLVKRTGEKVFLECVQDMDHENMFWYRQDPGLGLRLIYFSYDVKMKEKGDIPEGYSVSREKKERFSLILESASTNQTSMYLCASKVRRIMNTEAFFGQGTRLTVV.

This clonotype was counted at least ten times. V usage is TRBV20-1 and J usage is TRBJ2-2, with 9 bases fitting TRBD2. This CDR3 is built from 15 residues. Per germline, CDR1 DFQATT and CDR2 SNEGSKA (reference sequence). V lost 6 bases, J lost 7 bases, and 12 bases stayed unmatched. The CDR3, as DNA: TGCAGTGCCGGACCCGGGACTAGCATAGTCGGGGAGCTGTTTTTT. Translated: CSAGPGTSIVGELFF.

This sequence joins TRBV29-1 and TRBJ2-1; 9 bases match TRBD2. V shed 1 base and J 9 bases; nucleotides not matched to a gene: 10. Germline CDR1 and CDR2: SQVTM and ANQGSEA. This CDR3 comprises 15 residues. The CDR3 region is CSVEGPSGTGVEQFF. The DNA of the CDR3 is TGCAGCGTTGAAGGTCCTAGCGGGACGGGCGTTGAGCAGTTCTTC.